This record concerns one TCR beta chain sequence. The method was immunoSEQ multiplex PCR; TCRdb's version includes in-frame clones alone and lacks a portion of them. The repertoire consists of hundreds of thousands of clones, with 89% occurring once and the leading ten covering around 10%. The data stem from a study of blood T cell repertoires in COVID-19. CDR3 length: 16 residues. The ends were cut back, 1 base at V and 2 bases at J, with 13 bases in the middle. From germline, CDR1 is SEHNR and CDR2 FQNEAQ (reference sequence). The sequence was collected from a woman aged 25 to 39 with COVID-19, enrolled during active disease. This chain connects TRBV7-9 to TRBJ2-3, with a tentative D call TRBD1 (6 bases). Sequencing was carried out using peripheral blood. In nucleotides, the CDR3 is TGTGCCAGCAGCTTAGGAGGGACACTACTCACAGATACGCAGTATTTT. This gives the protein CASSLGGTLLTDTQYF.